This TCR beta chain came from a study of response to subunit inactivated influenza vaccine. Points from the study as a whole: After each seasonal influenza vaccination, few new T cells are recruited, the authors suggested.

This clonotype was seen only a few times. Its specificity is not known. This CDR3 spans 14 amino acids. Trimming cost V 1 base and J 10 bases, with 13 bases left between them. From the RT-PCR reads, TCRdb called clonotypes with MiXCR, one entry per CDR3 protein. The sample comprises 430,000 or so distinct CDR3 sequences, about a tenth of which are singletons, and approximately 12% rests with the top ten. The input for sequencing was PBMCs from blood, taken 40 to 50 days after vaccination. This receptor was obtained from a man aged 45-65 years who received an inactivated influenza vaccine. The genes are TRBV12-3 or TRBV12-4 and TRBJ2-2; D is ambiguous. CDR3 sequence: CASSLEVSAAELFF. The CDR3 nucleotides are TGTGCCAGCAGTTTAGAGGTGTCAGCAGCGGAGCTGTTTTTT.